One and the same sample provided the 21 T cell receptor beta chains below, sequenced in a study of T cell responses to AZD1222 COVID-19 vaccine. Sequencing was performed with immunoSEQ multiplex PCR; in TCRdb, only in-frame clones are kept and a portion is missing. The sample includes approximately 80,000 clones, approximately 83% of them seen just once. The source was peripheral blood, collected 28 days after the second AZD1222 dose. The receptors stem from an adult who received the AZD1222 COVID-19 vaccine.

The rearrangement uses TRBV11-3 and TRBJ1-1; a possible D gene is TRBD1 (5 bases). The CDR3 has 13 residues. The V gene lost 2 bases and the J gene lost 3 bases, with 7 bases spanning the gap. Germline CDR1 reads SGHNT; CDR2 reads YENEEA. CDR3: CASSLQGDTEAFF. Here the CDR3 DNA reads TGTGCCAGCAGCTTACAGGGTGACACTGAAGCTTTCTTT.

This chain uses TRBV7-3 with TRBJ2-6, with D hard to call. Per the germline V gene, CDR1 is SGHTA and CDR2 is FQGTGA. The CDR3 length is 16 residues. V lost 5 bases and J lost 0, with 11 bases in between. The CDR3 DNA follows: TGTGCCAGCAGCCCTGTCATTCTCTCTGGGGCCAACGTCCTGACTTTC. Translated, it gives CASSPVILSGANVLTF.

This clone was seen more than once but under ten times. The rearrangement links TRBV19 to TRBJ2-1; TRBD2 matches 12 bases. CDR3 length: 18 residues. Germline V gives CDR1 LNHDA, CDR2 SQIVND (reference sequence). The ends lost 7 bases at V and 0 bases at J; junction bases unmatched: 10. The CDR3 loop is CASTASGGAKSSYNEQFF. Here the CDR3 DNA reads TGTGCCAGTACGGCTAGCGGGGGGGCAAAAAGCTCCTACAATGAGCAGTTCTTC.

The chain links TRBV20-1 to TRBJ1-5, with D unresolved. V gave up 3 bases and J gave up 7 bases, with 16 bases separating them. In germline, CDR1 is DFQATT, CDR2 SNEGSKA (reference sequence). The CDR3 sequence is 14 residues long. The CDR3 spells CSASTGNPGQPQHF. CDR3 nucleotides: TGCAGTGCTAGTACCGGGAACCCCGGGCAGCCCCAGCATTTT.

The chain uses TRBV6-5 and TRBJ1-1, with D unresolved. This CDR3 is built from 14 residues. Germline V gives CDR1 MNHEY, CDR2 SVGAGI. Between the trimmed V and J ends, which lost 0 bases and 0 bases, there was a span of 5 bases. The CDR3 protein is CASSYSVLNTEAFF. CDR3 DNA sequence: TGTGCCAGCAGTTACTCGGTACTGAACACTGAAGCTTTCTTT.

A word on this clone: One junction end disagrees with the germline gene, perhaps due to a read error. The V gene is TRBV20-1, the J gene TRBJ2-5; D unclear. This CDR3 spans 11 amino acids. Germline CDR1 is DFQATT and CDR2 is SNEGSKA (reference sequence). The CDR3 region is CSARGVETQYF. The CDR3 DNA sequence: TGCAGTGCCAGAGGCGTGGAGACCCAGTACTTC.

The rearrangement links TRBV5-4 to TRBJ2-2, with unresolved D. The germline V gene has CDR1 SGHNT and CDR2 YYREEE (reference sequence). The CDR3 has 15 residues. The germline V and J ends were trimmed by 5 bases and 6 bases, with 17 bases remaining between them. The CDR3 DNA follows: TGTGCCAGCAGTCCGGCGGCCCGTGATTCCGGGGAGCTGTTTTTT. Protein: CASSPAARDSGELFF.

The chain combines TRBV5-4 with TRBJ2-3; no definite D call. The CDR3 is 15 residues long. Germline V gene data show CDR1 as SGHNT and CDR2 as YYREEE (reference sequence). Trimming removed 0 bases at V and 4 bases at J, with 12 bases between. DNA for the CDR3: TGTGCCAGCAGCTTGGCCAGGACCGCCTCAGATACGCAGTATTTT. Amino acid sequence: CASSLARTASDTQYF.

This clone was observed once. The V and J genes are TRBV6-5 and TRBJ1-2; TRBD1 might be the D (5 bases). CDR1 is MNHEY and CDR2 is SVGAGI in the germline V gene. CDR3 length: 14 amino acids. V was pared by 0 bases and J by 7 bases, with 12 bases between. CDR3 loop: CASSYSGSQGGYTF. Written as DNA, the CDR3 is TGTGCCAGCAGTTACTCCGGGTCCCAGGGTGGCTACACCTTC.

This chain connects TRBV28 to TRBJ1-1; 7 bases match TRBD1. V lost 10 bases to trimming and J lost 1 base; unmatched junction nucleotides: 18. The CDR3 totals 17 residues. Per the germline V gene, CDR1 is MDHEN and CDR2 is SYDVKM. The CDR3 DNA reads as TGTGCCACCTTCAACTTCGGGACAGCCCTTGGGAACACTGAAGCTTTCTTT. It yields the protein CATFNFGTALGNTEAFF.

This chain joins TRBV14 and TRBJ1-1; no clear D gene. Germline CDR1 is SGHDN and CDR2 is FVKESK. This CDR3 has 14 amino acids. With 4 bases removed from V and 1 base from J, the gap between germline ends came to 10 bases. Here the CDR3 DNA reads TGTGCCAGCAGCCCAACTACAGCGAACACTGAAGCTTTCTTT. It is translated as CASSPTTANTEAFF.

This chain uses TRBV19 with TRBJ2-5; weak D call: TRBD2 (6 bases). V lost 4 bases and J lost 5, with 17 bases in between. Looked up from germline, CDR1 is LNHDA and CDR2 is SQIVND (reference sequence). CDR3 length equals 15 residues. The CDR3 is CASSKGTAGRETQYF. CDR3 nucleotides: TGTGCCAGTAGTAAAGGGACTGCGGGTCGGGAGACCCAGTACTTC.

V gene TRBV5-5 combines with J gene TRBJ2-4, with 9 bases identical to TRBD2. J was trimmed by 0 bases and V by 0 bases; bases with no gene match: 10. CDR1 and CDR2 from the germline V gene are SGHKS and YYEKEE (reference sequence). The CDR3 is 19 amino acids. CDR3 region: CASSLVGLAGRVAKNIQYF. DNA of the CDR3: TGTGCCAGCAGCTTGGTGGGTCTAGCGGGGAGGGTAGCCAAAAACATTCAGTACTTC.

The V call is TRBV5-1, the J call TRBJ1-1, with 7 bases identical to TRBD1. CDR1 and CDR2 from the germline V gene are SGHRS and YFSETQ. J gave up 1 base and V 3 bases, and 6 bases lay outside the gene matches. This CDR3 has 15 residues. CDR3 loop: CASSSQGEGNTEAFF. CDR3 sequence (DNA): TGCGCCAGCAGCTCCCAGGGGGAAGGGAACACTGAAGCTTTCTTT.

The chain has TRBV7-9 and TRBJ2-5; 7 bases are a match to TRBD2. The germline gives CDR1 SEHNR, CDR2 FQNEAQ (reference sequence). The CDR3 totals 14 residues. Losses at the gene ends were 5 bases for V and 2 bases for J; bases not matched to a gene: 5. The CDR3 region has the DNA TGTGCCAGCAGCCGCGGGGGAGCACAAGAGACCCAGTACTTC. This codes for CASSRGGAQETQYF.

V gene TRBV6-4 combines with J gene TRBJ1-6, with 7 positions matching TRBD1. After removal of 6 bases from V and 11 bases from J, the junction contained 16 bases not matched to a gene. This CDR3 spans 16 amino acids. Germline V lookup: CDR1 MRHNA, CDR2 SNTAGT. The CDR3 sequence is CASRETRGGYDPPLHF. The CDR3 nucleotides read TGTGCCAGCAGGGAAACACGAGGGGGCTACGATCCACCCCTCCACTTT.

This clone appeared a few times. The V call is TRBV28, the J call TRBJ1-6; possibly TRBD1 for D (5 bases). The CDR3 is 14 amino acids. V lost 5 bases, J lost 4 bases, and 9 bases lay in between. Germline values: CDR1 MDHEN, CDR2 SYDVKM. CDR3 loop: CASSSGTYNSPLHF. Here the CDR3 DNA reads TGTGCCAGCAGTAGCGGGACTTATAATTCACCCCTCCACTTT. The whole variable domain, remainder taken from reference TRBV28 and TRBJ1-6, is DVKVTQSSRYLVKRTGEKVFLECVQDMDHENMFWYRQDPGLGLRLIYFSYDVKMKEKGDIPEGYSVSREKKERFSLILESASTNQTSMYLCASSSGTYNSPLHFGNGTRLTVT.

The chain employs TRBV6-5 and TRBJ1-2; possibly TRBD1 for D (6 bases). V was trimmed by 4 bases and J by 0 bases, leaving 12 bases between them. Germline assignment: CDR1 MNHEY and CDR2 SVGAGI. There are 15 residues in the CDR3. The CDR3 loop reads CASSFNRVSNYGYTF. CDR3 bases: TGTGCCAGCAGTTTTAACAGGGTTTCTAACTATGGCTACACCTTC.

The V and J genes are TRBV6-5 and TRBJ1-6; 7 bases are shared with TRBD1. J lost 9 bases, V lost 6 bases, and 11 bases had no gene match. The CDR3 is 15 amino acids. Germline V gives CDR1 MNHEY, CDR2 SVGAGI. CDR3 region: CASRSDRSKGSPLHF. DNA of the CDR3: TGTGCCAGCAGATCGGACAGGTCGAAGGGTTCACCCCTCCACTTT.

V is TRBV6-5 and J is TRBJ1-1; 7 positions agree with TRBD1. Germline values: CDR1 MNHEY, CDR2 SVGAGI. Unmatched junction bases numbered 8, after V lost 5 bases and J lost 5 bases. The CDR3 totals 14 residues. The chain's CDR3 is CASSPDRRGTEAFF. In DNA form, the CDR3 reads TGTGCCAGCAGTCCGGACAGGAGAGGGACTGAAGCTTTCTTT.

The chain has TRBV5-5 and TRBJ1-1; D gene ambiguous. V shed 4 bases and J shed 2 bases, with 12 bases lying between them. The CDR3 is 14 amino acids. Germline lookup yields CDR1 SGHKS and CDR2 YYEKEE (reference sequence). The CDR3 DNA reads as TGTGCCAGCAGCGGCAGGTTGGGAAACACTGAAGCTTTCTTT. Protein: CASSGRLGNTEAFF.